This note documents a single TCR beta chain sequence. Its antigen is unidentified. The data are from a study of T cells in localized non-small cell lung cancer. General study results and limits: The greatest T cell clonality was found in uninvolved adjacent lung (higher than in tumor).

Clones were read by immunoSEQ multiplex PCR, and TCRdb kept only the in-frame ones, dropping some. The table records 20,000 to 30,000 clones, 80% to 95% of them present only once. The receptor's source is a woman aged 35 to 70 with stage I lung adenocarcinoma. Sequenced material: peripheral blood, taken before any cancer treatment.

The CDR3 bases are TGTGCCAGCAGCCCCGATGCGGGACAGGACTACAATGAGCAGTTCTTC. Translating gives CASSPDAGQDYNEQFF. The chain couples TRBV7-9 to TRBJ2-1; 8 bases agree with TRBD1. The CDR3 is made up of 16 amino acids. J was trimmed by 3 bases and V by 5 bases; bases with no gene match: 9. Germline values: CDR1 SEHNR, CDR2 FQNEAQ (reference sequence).